A single sample is the source of the 26 T cell receptor beta chains below, sequenced in a study of CD8+ T cells in alopecia areata. Treatment reported: oral pan-JAK inhibitor, 5-10 mg twice daily. Isolated RNA was reverse transcribed into cDNA used as the sequencing template. Assay: immunoSEQ multiplex PCR; the TCRdb copy retains only in-frame clones and omits some. This table holds over 70,000 clones, roughly 70% found once. Source: CD8+ T cells sorted from blood, taken at week 24, from a patient treated with tofacitinib. These receptors all stem from a human donor with alopecia areata.

The V gene is TRBV4-1, the J gene TRBJ2-5; TRBD2 matches 7 bases. Germline V CDR1 and CDR2: MGHRA, YSYEKL. This CDR3 is 14 amino acids long. V was clipped by 0 bases and J by 5 bases; unmatched bases: 3. The CDR3 sequence is CASSQEAGYETQYF. CDR3 coding DNA: TGCGCCAGCAGCCAAGAAGCGGGGTACGAGACCCAGTACTTC.

The chain uses TRBV4-3 and TRBJ1-4; no clear D gene. The CDR3 is 15 amino acids. V was clipped by 1 base and J by 10 bases, with 16 bases between them. Germline V gives CDR1 LGHNA, CDR2 YSLEER. CDR3 sequence reads: CASSQVSPGAGKLFF. The CDR3 coding sequence is TGCGCCAGCAGCCAAGTTTCCCCGGGAGCAGGAAAACTGTTTTTT.

The chain recombines TRBV5-1 with TRBJ1-1, with D possibly being TRBD1 (5 bases). The CDR3 spans 15 residues. Germline CDR1 SGHRS, CDR2 YFSETQ. The ends were cut back, 0 bases at V and 1 base at J, with 10 bases in the middle. Written as DNA, the CDR3 is TGCGCCAGCAGCTTGGCTGGAGGGGCGAACACTGAAGCTTTCTTT. It yields the protein CASSLAGGANTEAFF.

The chain couples TRBV27 to TRBJ2-3, with 7 bases identical to TRBD2. The J segment lost 0 bases and the V segment lost 0 bases, leaving 18 bases of the junction unmatched. The length of the CDR3 is 21 residues. Germline CDR1 reads MNHEY; CDR2 reads SMNVEV (reference sequence). In nucleotides, the CDR3 is TGTGCCAGCAGTTTATCTCCTCCGGATCCCTCTCGCGGGGGAAGCACAGATACGCAGTATTTT. Its protein product is CASSLSPPDPSRGGSTDTQYF.

The gene calls are TRBV27 and TRBJ1-1; TRBD1 agrees at 9 bases. CDR1 is MNHEY, CDR2 SMNVEV, per germline (reference sequence). CDR3 size: 17 residues. After removal of 4 bases from V and 3 bases from J, the junction contained 12 bases not matched to a gene. The CDR3 is CASSSIGTGYQDTEAFF. Here the CDR3 DNA reads TGTGCCAGCAGTTCAATCGGGACAGGGTATCAAGACACTGAAGCTTTCTTT.

This clone was observed a handful of times. The genes are TRBV5-1 and TRBJ2-2; D perhaps matches TRBD1 (6 bases). The CDR3 has 13 residues. Germline V gene lookup returns CDR1 SGHRS and CDR2 YFSETQ. Trimming pared 4 bases from V and 6 bases from J, leaving 10 bases between. Here the CDR3 DNA reads TGCGCCAGCAGCCAGACAGGCTCCGGGGAGCTGTTTTTT. Translating it yields CASSQTGSGELFF.

This sequence joins TRBV10-3 and TRBJ2-6; no clear D. Per the germline V gene, CDR1 is ENHRY and CDR2 is SYGVKD. CDR3 length: 15 residues. The germline V and J ends were trimmed by 0 bases and 1 base, with 4 bases remaining between them. DNA for the CDR3: TGTGCCATCAGTGAGTCTGGGTCTGGGGCCAACGTCCTGACTTTC. Protein product: CAISESGSGANVLTF.

This sequence joins TRBV5-1 and TRBJ2-7, with a possible D match to TRBD1 (6 bases). The germline CDR1 and CDR2 sequences are SGHRS and YFSETQ. CDR3 length: 15 amino acids. Trimming took off 0 bases at V and 3 bases at J, with 13 bases between the two ends. The CDR3 DNA reads as TGCGCCAGCAGCTTGGCCGAGGGGGTAAACTACGAGCAGTACTTC. Protein: CASSLAEGVNYEQYF.

The chain recombines TRBV7-9 with TRBJ2-3, with D possibly being TRBD1 (6 bases). Per germline, CDR1 SEHNR and CDR2 FQNEAQ (reference sequence). This CDR3 has 15 amino acids. V was pared by 1 base and J by 3 bases, with 11 bases between. The CDR3 DNA follows: TGTGCCAGCAGCTTAGGACAGGTCGGAACAGATACGCAGTATTTT. Residues: CASSLGQVGTDTQYF. Filled out from reference TRBV7-9 and TRBJ2-3, the complete variable domain reads DTGVSQNPRHKITKRGQNVTFRCDPISEHNRLYWYRQTLGQGPEFLTYFQNEAQLEKSRLLSDRFSAERPKGSFSTLEIQRTEQGDSAMYLCASSLGQVGTDTQYFGPGTRLTVL.

The rearrangement uses TRBV29-1 and TRBJ2-7, with 7 nucleotides matching TRBD1. Trimming cost V 4 bases and J 0 bases; bases outside gene matches: 6. Germline values: CDR1 SQVTM, CDR2 ANQGSEA. The length of the CDR3 is 14 residues. CDR3 DNA sequence: TGCAGCGTTGCGGGACGGGACAGCTCCTACGAGCAGTACTTC. It yields the protein CSVAGRDSSYEQYF.

This rearrangement joins TRBV5-1 to TRBJ2-7; 9 positions match TRBD1. The trim removed 0 bases at V and 3 bases at J, leaving 10 bases unmatched. The CDR3 consists of 17 residues. CDR1 SGHRS and CDR2 YFSETQ come from the germline V gene. The CDR3 DNA follows: TGCGCCAGCAGCTTGGGGGTCCCCGGACAGGGGTTCTACGAGCAGTACTTC. This encodes CASSLGVPGQGFYEQYF.

This clone was detected a few times. The V gene is TRBV7-9, the J gene TRBJ1-2; D not resolved. The ends were cut back, 3 bases at V and 4 bases at J, with 6 bases in the middle. CDR1 is SEHNR, CDR2 FQNEAQ, per germline (reference sequence). This CDR3 is 12 amino acids long. This CDR3 is CASSFNGYGYTF. The CDR3 DNA is TGTGCCAGCAGCTTTAACGGCTATGGCTACACCTTC.

This clone appeared a few times. Relative to the germline gene, one junction end is altered; a read error may explain this. The chain joins TRBV27 to TRBJ2-3, with 12 bases fitting TRBD2. In germline, CDR1 is MNHEY, CDR2 SMNVEV (reference sequence). The CDR3 runs 17 residues. CDR3 nucleotides: TGTGCCAGCGGTTTTCGGACTAGCGGGGCCAGCACAGATACGCAGTATTTT. This encodes CASGFRTSGASTDTQYF.

The chain recombines TRBV27 with TRBJ1-5; D may be TRBD1 (5 bases). The germline V and J ends were trimmed by 3 bases and 6 bases, with 9 bases remaining between them. Germline V lookup: CDR1 MNHEY, CDR2 SMNVEV (reference sequence). There are 13 residues in the CDR3. The CDR3 here is CASSLGLGQPQHF. The CDR3 DNA is TGTGCCAGCAGTTTGGGGCTCGGTCAGCCCCAGCATTTT.

The gene calls are TRBV7-9 and TRBJ1-4, with D unclear. This CDR3 is 11 amino acids long. The germline gives CDR1 SEHNR, CDR2 FQNEAQ (reference sequence). V dropped 5 bases and J dropped 8 bases, with 6 bases sitting between them. The CDR3 sequence is CASSGDEKLFF. The CDR3 DNA sequence: TGTGCCAGCAGCGGAGACGAAAAACTGTTTTTT.

This chain links TRBV7-2 with TRBJ2-3, with 7 bases matching TRBD1. This CDR3 has 15 amino acids. V gave up 4 bases and J gave up 6 bases; unmatched junction bases: 10. The V gene's germline CDR1 is SGHTA and CDR2 FQGNSA. The CDR3 protein is CASSSGTEVVDTQYF. In nucleotides, the CDR3 is TGTGCCAGCAGCTCCGGGACAGAGGTGGTGGATACGCAGTATTTT. The whole variable domain, filled in from reference TRBV7-2 and TRBJ2-3, reads GAGVSQSPSNKVTEKGKDVELRCDPISGHTALYWYRQSLGQGLEFLIYFQGNSAPDKSGLPSDRFSAERTGGSVSTLTIQRTQQEDSAVYLCASSSGTEVVDTQYFGPGTRLTVL.

The chain uses TRBV25-1 and TRBJ1-1; the D gene is possibly TRBD1 (6 bases). This CDR3 comprises 16 residues. The V end lost 2 bases, the J end lost 0 bases, and 13 bases lay between the germline ends. Germline CDR1 and CDR2: MGHDK and SYGVNS. CDR3 sequence: CASSETGFSVNTEAFF. The CDR3 DNA reads TGTGCCAGCAGTGAAACAGGGTTCTCAGTGAACACTGAAGCTTTCTTT.

The chain carries TRBV13 and TRBJ2-1; 7 bases match TRBD2. Germline CDR1 PRHDT, CDR2 FYEKMQ (reference sequence). The junction had 18 bases not matched to a gene; V was cut back by 2 bases and J by 8 bases. The CDR3 covers 18 residues. The CDR3 is CASSLRTGGVGPIYEQFF. The CDR3 DNA is TGTGCCAGCAGCTTACGCACGGGAGGTGTGGGCCCTATTTATGAGCAGTTCTTC.

As DNA, the CDR3 is TGCACCAGCAGCCAGGGAGGACTAGCGGGGGGTCCATCCCACGAGCAGTACTTC. Its translation: CTSSQGGLAGGPSHEQYF. The rearrangement joins TRBV1 to TRBJ2-7; the table's TRBD2 call for D was not verified on the DNA. TRBV1 has pseudogene status. The CDR3 runs to 18 residues.

The V call is TRBV27, the J call TRBJ1-4; D not certain. V was clipped by 8 bases and J by 7 bases, with 14 bases between them. Germline V CDR1 and CDR2: MNHEY, SMNVEV (reference sequence). The length of the CDR3 is 13 residues. CDR3 DNA sequence: TGTGCCAGCCAACAGCTCGGAGGTGAAAAACTGTTTTTT. Translation: CASQQLGGEKLFF.

The V and J genes are TRBV5-4 and TRBJ1-5; D remains unclear. V was clipped by 6 bases and J by 0 bases, with 19 bases between them. The CDR3 totals 17 residues. Germline V lookup: CDR1 SGHNT, CDR2 YYREEE (reference sequence). The CDR3 spells CASTFLNDTYSNQPQHF. CDR3 nucleotides: TGTGCCAGCACTTTCTTAAACGACACATATAGCAATCAGCCCCAGCATTTT. The full variable domain, completed using reference TRBV5-4 and TRBJ1-5, is ETGVTQSPTHLIKTRGQQVTLRCSSQSGHNTVSWYQQALGQGPQFIFQYYREEENGRGNFPPRFSGLQFPNYSSELNVNALELDDSALYLCASTFLNDTYSNQPQHFGDGTRLSIL.

This sequence joins TRBV4-3 and TRBJ1-5; TRBD1 might be the D (5 bases). The CDR3 has 15 amino acids. With 3 bases removed from V and 1 base from J, the gap between germline ends came to 10 bases. CDR1 LGHNA and CDR2 YSLEER come from the germline V gene. Written as DNA, the CDR3 is TGCGCCAGCAGCCAGGGGGGAGGCAGCAATCAGCCCCAGCATTTT. It yields the protein CASSQGGGSNQPQHF.

V usage is TRBV4-1 and J usage is TRBJ2-1, with D possibly TRBD1 on 6 matching bases. The V end was cut by 4 bases, the J end by 9 bases, with 16 bases between. The germline CDR1 and CDR2 sequences are MGHRA and YSYEKL. CDR3 length equals 14 residues. CDR3 sequence (DNA): TGCGCCAGCAGCCCTGCAGGGGCGAGTAGTGAGCAGTTCTTC. As protein: CASSPAGASSEQFF.

The chain couples TRBV29-1 to TRBJ2-1; TRBD1 might be the D (6 bases). Trimming shortened V by 4 bases and J by 7 bases, and 23 bases separated the two germline ends. Germline-derived CDR1 and CDR2 are SQVTM and ANQGSEA. The CDR3 extends over 16 amino acids. The CDR3 DNA reads TGCAGCGTTGTGGGGCCTAAATACACTACAGGGAATGAGCAGTTCTTC. Amino acid sequence: CSVVGPKYTTGNEQFF.

V is TRBV4-1 and J is TRBJ2-7; D is unresolved. Trimming pared 0 bases from V and 0 bases from J, leaving 12 bases between. The CDR3 totals 16 residues. CDR1 is MGHRA and CDR2 is YSYEKL in the germline V gene. The CDR3 sequence is CASSQERSSISYEQYF. For the CDR3, the DNA is TGCGCCAGCAGCCAAGAAAGAAGTTCAATCTCCTACGAGCAGTACTTC.

The chain recombines TRBV4-1 with TRBJ2-7; 9 nucleotides line up with TRBD1. Germline V gene lookup returns CDR1 MGHRA and CDR2 YSYEKL. The CDR3 has 16 amino acids. J lost 3 bases, V lost 3 bases, and 9 bases had no gene match. The CDR3 protein is CASSQKMTGGGYEQYF. In nucleotides, the CDR3 is TGCGCCAGCAGCCAGAAAATGACAGGGGGGGGCTACGAGCAGTACTTC.